This passage covers 16 T cell receptor beta chains from one sample sequenced in a study of regulatory T cells in long-lasting Graves disease (dated by TCRdb to the early 2020s). What the time point label conveys for this sample: newly diagnosed GD, antithyroid drugs for less than 3 months. For both TCR sequencing and RNA sequencing, RNA was extracted from PBMCs in TRIzol. The method was multiplex PCR. The sample was run on an Illumina HiSeq 4000. TCR beta libraries were built with iRepertoire HTBI primers and Arm-PCR amplification of CDR3 regions. TCRdb handled the public reads itself, with Q25 trimming in fastp and clone calling in MiXCR, and kept productive beta chains. Identical CDR3 proteins give one entry, which carries the most common genes and DNA. The sample contains 300,000 to 400,000 distinct CDR3 sequences, approximately 15% of them found a single time. The top ten clones comprise about 32% of the sample.

These same data were also listed under a study on T cells in Graves' hyperthyroidism and ophthalmopathy.

Here the sequenced sample was peripheral blood mononuclear cells (PBMCs), taken at new diagnosis, from a patient treated with antithyroid drugs. These receptors were taken from a man in his forties or fifties with Graves disease. Donor details come from another sample of the same person, matched by shared clones.

There are many counts of this clonotype. CDR3 region: CSAVPDSVVRKQYF. In nucleotides, the CDR3 is TGCAGTGCCGTCCCGGACAGTGTCGTTAGGAAGCAGTACTTC. The V and J genes are TRBV20-1 and TRBJ2-7, with a weak D call TRBD1 (6 bases). This CDR3 region has 14 residues. The V and J ends lost 6 bases and 8 bases respectively, with 23 bases between them. Germline lookup yields CDR1 DFQATT and CDR2 SNEGSKA (reference sequence).

This clonotype was picked up a small number of times. This chain connects TRBV27 to TRBJ2-1, with TRBD2 identical over 11 bases. CDR1 and CDR2 from the germline V gene are MNHEY and SMNVEV (reference sequence). V was pared by 7 bases and J by 3 bases, with 14 bases of the junction left unmatched. The CDR3 totals 18 residues. The CDR3 nucleotides are TGTGCCAGCACGGTGTTAGCGGGGGGGCCTCAGGGCTACAATGAGCAGTTCTTC. This encodes CASTVLAGGPQGYNEQFF.

This clonotype was found many times. This sequence joins TRBV6-1 and TRBJ2-5, with 10 bases matching TRBD2. With V trimmed by 0 bases and J by 7 bases, 14 bases remained unmatched. The CDR3 loop spans 18 amino acids. Per germline, CDR1 MNHNS and CDR2 SASEGT. The chain's CDR3 is CASSEALSGGAVGGTQYF. CDR3 coding DNA: TGTGCCAGCAGTGAAGCGTTGAGCGGGGGGGCCGTTGGAGGGACCCAGTACTTC.

There are many counts of this clonotype. This chain uses TRBV2 with TRBJ2-7; 11 bases map to TRBD2. Germline V gives CDR1 SNHLY, CDR2 FYNNEI. With 7 bases clipped from V and 0 bases from J, the junction kept 8 bases outside the gene matches. The CDR3 length is 16 residues. DNA for the CDR3: TGTGCCAGCATTCGTTCACTAGCGGGGGTCTCCTACGAGCAGTACTTC. Translating it yields CASIRSLAGVSYEQYF.

There are a few counts of this clonotype. This chain joins TRBV15 and TRBJ1-4, with D possibly matching TRBD1 (6 bases). Germline values: CDR1 LNHNV, CDR2 YYDKDF (reference sequence). The CDR3 is made up of 17 amino acids. The V and J ends lost 3 bases and 4 bases respectively, with 18 bases between them. CDR3 loop: CATSRTGHLFNNEKLFF. The DNA of the CDR3 is TGTGCCACCAGCAGGACGGGACACCTATTTAATAATGAAAAACTGTTTTTT.

V usage is TRBV29-1 and J usage is TRBJ1-1; D may be TRBD1 (6 bases). V was pared by 6 bases and J by 3 bases, with 14 bases between. The CDR3 runs 13 residues. In germline, CDR1 is SQVTM, CDR2 ANQGSEA. The CDR3 nucleotides read TGCAGCGTCGCCAAACAGGGCGACACTGAAGCTTTCTTT. Translation gives CSVAKQGDTEAFF.

At least ten counts were recorded for this clonotype. This chain joins TRBV28 and TRBJ2-1; possible D gene TRBD2, 5 bases. Trimming cost V 7 bases and J 0 bases, with 10 bases left between them. The CDR3 runs 14 residues. Germline CDR1 is MDHEN and CDR2 is SYDVKM. In nucleotides, the CDR3 is TGTGCCAGCACCCCTCGGGGCTCCTACAATGAGCAGTTCTTC. Its protein is CASTPRGSYNEQFF.

At least ten counts were recorded for this clonotype. The rearrangement joins TRBV27 to TRBJ2-7; the D gene is possibly TRBD2 (6 bases). This CDR3 comprises 14 residues. The germline V gene encodes CDR1 MNHEY and CDR2 SMNVEV (reference sequence). V was clipped by 5 bases and J by 2 bases, with 13 bases between them. The CDR3 here is CASSKGAGAYEQYF. CDR3 DNA: TGTGCCAGCAGTAAAGGAGCGGGCGCCTACGAGCAGTACTTC.

The V gene is TRBV9, the J gene TRBJ2-3; D gene uncertain. This CDR3 spans 14 amino acids. Trimming shortened V by 2 bases and J by 2 bases, and 9 bases separated the two germline ends. Germline CDR1 is SGDLS and CDR2 is YYNGEE. The CDR3 nucleotides read TGTGCCAGCAGCGTCGGCAGTTACACAGATACGCAGTATTTT. Translating it yields CASSVGSYTDTQYF.

This clonotype was observed many times. For the CDR3, the DNA is TGTGCCAGCAATCAGGGTATGACCAACGAGCAGTACTTC. The encoded protein is CASNQGMTNEQYF. The chain joins TRBV3-1 to TRBJ2-7, with a possible D match to TRBD1 (5 bases). V shed 7 bases and J shed 5 bases, with 15 bases lying between them. This CDR3 has 13 residues. The V gene's germline CDR1 is LGHDT and CDR2 YNNKEL (reference sequence).

The V and J genes are TRBV7-2 and TRBJ2-7; D not resolved. Trimming stripped 2 bases from V and 4 bases from J, with 15 bases between. CDR3 length equals 15 residues. Germline V gene lookup returns CDR1 SGHTA and CDR2 FQGNSA. CDR3 protein: CASSLRGVEVYEQYF. The DNA of the CDR3 is TGTGCCAGCAGCTTACGTGGGGTTGAGGTGTACGAGCAGTACTTC.

This clonotype was counted only a few times. A read error is likely here: a far larger clone is one base away. V usage is TRBV3-1 and J usage is TRBJ2-2; 7 bases fit TRBD1. Germline V lookup: CDR1 LGHDT, CDR2 YNNKEL (reference sequence). This CDR3 has 17 amino acids. CDR3 region: CASSQDSPGQCTGELVF. The CDR3 DNA is TGTGCCAGCAGCCAAGATTCTCCGGGACAGTGCACCGGGGAGCTGGTTTTT.

This clonotype showed up just a few times. In DNA, the CDR3 is TGTGCCAGCAGTTTAGCGCTAAGAGGGTTAGCGAACACTGAAGCTTTCTTT. Amino acids: CASSLALRGLANTEAFF. The chain is built from TRBV12-3 or TRBV12-4 and TRBJ1-1; D not resolved. The V end lost 0 bases, the J end lost 1 base, and 15 bases lay between the germline ends. This CDR3 is built from 17 residues.

This clonotype was recorded at least ten times. J is TRBJ2-5 and V is TRBV11-2; perhaps TRBD2 as D (5 bases). The CDR3 is made up of 15 amino acids. Germline assignment: CDR1 SGHAT and CDR2 FQNNGV. V was shortened by 5 bases and J by 5 bases, with 18 bases between the two germline ends. The CDR3 protein is CASSPTGRVTETQYF. The CDR3 DNA sequence: TGTGCCAGCAGCCCAACTGGGAGAGTGACGGAGACCCAGTACTTC.

Ten or more counts support this clonotype. The chain joins TRBV28 to TRBJ1-2; D not certain. This CDR3 has 14 amino acids. V lost 1 base, J lost 5 bases, and 11 bases lay in between. Germline V gene data show CDR1 as MDHEN and CDR2 as SYDVKM. The CDR3 is CASSLLRVQYGYTF. In DNA form, the CDR3 reads TGTGCCAGCAGTTTATTACGGGTTCAGTATGGCTACACCTTC.

V and J are TRBV3-1 and TRBJ2-5, with TRBD2 identical over 9 bases. CDR3 size: 15 residues. Germline V gene data show CDR1 as LGHDT and CDR2 as YNNKEL (reference sequence). V trimming: 2 bases; J trimming: 3 bases; junction bases outside the gene matches: 4. The CDR3 DNA sequence: TGTGCCAGCAGCCAACTAGCGGGACAAAAAGAGACCCAGTACTTC. This sequence encodes CASSQLAGQKETQYF.